The rows below give T cell receptor beta chains drawn from one sample of a study of blood T cells in healthy people across ages. Via MiXCR, TCRdb re-called the 5' RACE reads, giving one row per CDR3 protein. The sample includes about 650,000 distinct CDR3 sequences, approximately 52% seen only once; the top ten take approximately 12%. Sequencing was performed on blood. Source of these receptors: a woman aged 80 or over in good health. Each CDR3 is given with its conserved first and last residue. A D gene is named only where the DNA matches it firmly. The size field is filled for only some rows; it gives once, few, many or a size class.

>TRBJ2-1|.|TRBV21-1|once
CASSRKVTSGSKLASYNEQFF
TGTGCCAGCAGCCGGAAAGTGACTAGCGGGAGTAAGTTAGCTTCCTACAATGAGCAGTTCTTC
>TRBJ2-1|TRBD2|TRBV7-2|.
CASSPPGGGLYNEQFF
TGTGCCAGCAGCCCCCCAGGCGGGGGTCTCTACAATGAGCAGTTCTTC
>TRBJ1-4|TRBD1|TRBV20-1|.
CSATRTGPDEKLFF
TGCAGTGCTACCCGGACAGGCCCTGATGAAAAACTGTTTTTT
>TRBJ2-3|TRBD2|TRBV20-1|.
CSARGWTSSTDTQYF
TGCAGTGCTAGGGGTTGGACTAGCAGTACAGATACGCAGTATTTT
>TRBJ2-2|.|TRBV12-5|.
CASGLVSGELFF
TGTGCTAGTGGTTTGGTTAGCGGGGAGCTGTTTTTT
>TRBJ2-5|.|TRBV4-2|many
CASHGGGGSETQYF
TGTGCCAGCCACGGCGGTGGAGGCTCGGAGACCCAGTACTTC
>TRBJ1-4|.|TRBV7-3|.
CASRDGGGEKLFF
TGTGCCAGCAGGGACGGAGGGGGTGAAAAACTGTTTTTT
>TRBJ2-7|.|TRBV12-3/TRBV12-4|.
CASSISVSSYEQYF
TGTGCCAGCAGTATCTCGGTTAGCTCCTACGAGCAGTACTTC
>TRBJ2-1|TRBD1|TRBV11-2|.
CASSVGQGEAETQFF
TGTGCCAGCAGCGTAGGACAGGGAGAGGCAGAGACCCAGTTCTTC
>TRBJ2-1|.|TRBV5-1|.
CASSFQDRENEQFF
TGCGCCAGCAGCTTTCAGGATCGGGAGAATGAGCAGTTCTTC
>TRBJ2-1|TRBD1|TRBV7-9|.
CASSTLRDRDNEQFF
TGTGCCAGTAGCACCCTGCGGGACAGGGACAATGAGCAGTTCTTC
>TRBJ2-7|.|TRBV5-1|many
CASSTGDTGSSYEQYF
TGCGCCAGCAGCACCGGGGATACGGGAAGCTCCTACGAGCAGTACTTC
>TRBJ2-3|TRBD2|TRBV27|once
CASSLGLAGGRGDAQYF
TGTGCCAGCAGTTTGGGACTAGCGGGGGGCCGCGGAGATGCGCAGTATTTT
>TRBJ2-5|TRBD2|TRBV15|.
CATSRVTSGSLQETQYF
TGTGCCACCAGCAGAGTAACTAGCGGGAGCCTCCAAGAGACCCAGTACTTC
>TRBJ1-4|.|TRBV20-1|many
CSARDSGSTNEKLFF
TGCAGTGCTAGAGATTCAGGGAGTACTAATGAAAAACTGTTTTTT
>TRBJ1-6|.|TRBV18|.
CASSPSGSNSPLHF
TGTGCCAGCTCACCTTCGGGGAGTAATTCACCCCTCCACTTT
>TRBJ2-1|.|TRBV7-3|many
CASSRDTGWNEQFF
TGTGCCAGCAGCAGGGACACCGGGTGGAATGAGCAGTTCTTC
>TRBJ1-2|TRBD1|TRBV6-6|.
CASSYPWTGTNYGYTF
TGTGCCAGCAGTTACCCCTGGACAGGGACTAACTATGGCTACACCTTC
>TRBJ2-4|.|TRBV5-1|.
CASSLVAGDREQYF
TGCGCCAGCAGCTTGGTCGCGGGAGACAGGGAGCAGTACTTC
>TRBJ2-7|.|TRBV7-2|many
CASSLDRTYEQYF
TGTGCCAGCAGTTTGGACAGAACCTACGAGCAGTACTTC
>TRBJ2-3|TRBD2|TRBV20-1|few
CSARDTGLARSTDTQYF
TGCAGTGCTAGAGATACGGGACTAGCGAGATCCACAGATACGCAGTATTTT
>TRBJ2-3|.|TRBV7-9|.
CASSAWGQLTSTDTQYF
TGTGCCAGCAGCGCATGGGGACAACTAACTAGCACAGATACGCAGTATTTT
>TRBJ2-7|.|TRBV9|many
CASSVGGTDSYEQYF
TGTGCCAGCAGCGTAGGCGGGACGGATTCCTACGAGCAGTACTTC
>TRBJ1-4|TRBD1|TRBV6-2/TRBV6-3|many
CASSFGQATNEKLFF
TGTGCCAGCAGTTTCGGACAGGCAACTAATGAAAAACTGTTTTTT
>TRBJ2-1|TRBD2|TRBV7-2|.
CASSASGSLNEQFF
TGTGCCAGCAGCGCAAGCGGGAGTTTAAATGAGCAGTTCTTC
>TRBJ2-7|TRBD2|TRBV4-2|.
CASSVVGEREDEQYF
TGTGCCAGCAGCGTCGTAGGCGAGCGGGAAGACGAGCAGTACTTC
>TRBJ1-4|.|TRBV29-1|.
CSATGLKETLFF
TGCAGCGCGACAGGTCTTAAGGAAACACTATTTTTT
>TRBJ2-1|.|TRBV7-9|.
CASSLEAVREGNEQFF
TGTGCCAGCAGCTTAGAGGCGGTCCGGGAAGGAAATGAGCAGTTCTTC
>TRBJ2-1|.|TRBV10-3|.
CATTQGQKINEQFF
TGTGCCACCACCCAGGGGCAGAAGATCAATGAGCAGTTCTTC
>TRBJ2-1|TRBD2|TRBV10-3|many
CAIRSGTREINEQFF
TGTGCCATCAGGTCGGGGACTAGGGAAATCAATGAGCAGTTCTTC
>TRBJ2-3|.|TRBV29-1|few
CSVEISGSTDTQYF
TGCAGCGTTGAGATTAGCGGTAGCACAGATACGCAGTATTTT
>TRBJ1-1|.|TRBV6-5|.
CASSYSGYRESTEAFF
TGTGCCAGCAGTTACTCTGGGTACAGGGAAAGCACTGAAGCTTTCTTT
>TRBJ2-1|TRBD1|TRBV5-1|few
CASSFFPAGTGNNEQFF
TGCGCCAGCAGCTTCTTCCCCGCCGGGACAGGGAACAATGAGCAGTTCTTC
>TRBJ2-3|.|TRBV11-2|.
CASSLGIRPTDTQYF
TGTGCCAGCAGCCTCGGGATTCGACCAACAGATACGCAGTATTTT
>TRBJ2-5|.|TRBV7-8|.
CASSSTRTIQETQYF
TGTGCCAGCAGCTCCACTCGGACTATACAAGAGACCCAGTACTTC
>TRBJ2-1|TRBD2|TRBV5-1|.
CASSIGAGVDEQFF
TGCGCCAGCAGCATAGGCGCGGGAGTTGATGAGCAGTTCTTC
>TRBJ1-5|TRBD1|TRBV24-1|.
CATSDGKDRVNQPQHF
TGTGCCACCAGTGATGGGAAGGACAGGGTGAATCAGCCCCAGCATTTT
>TRBJ2-5|.|TRBV28|many
CASSLFPSQETQYF
TGTGCCAGCAGTTTATTTCCCTCTCAAGAGACCCAGTACTTC
>TRBJ1-6|.|TRBV28|many
CASSSTNPPLHF
TGTGCCAGCAGCTCTACGAACCCACCCCTCCACTTT
>TRBJ2-6|.|TRBV20-1|few
CSAVKSGANVLTF
TGCAGTGCTGTCAAGTCTGGGGCCAACGTCCTGACTTTC
>TRBJ2-7|TRBD1|TRBV4-1|.
CASSQDQGDEQYF
TGCGCCAGCAGCCAAGACCAGGGGGACGAGCAGTACTTC
>TRBJ2-3|TRBD2|TRBV10-3|.
CAISESRLAGTRTDTQYF
TGTGCCATCAGTGAGTCTAGGCTAGCGGGGACGCGCACAGATACGCAGTATTTT
>TRBJ2-1|TRBD1|TRBV7-9|.
CASSFTGGANFNEQFF
TGTGCCAGCAGCTTCACAGGGGGAGCAAATTTCAATGAGCAGTTCTTC
>TRBJ2-6|TRBD1|TRBV12-3/TRBV12-4|.
CASSLWQGADVLSGANVLTF
TGTGCCAGCAGTTTATGGCAGGGGGCAGACGTGTTGTCTGGGGCCAACGTCCTGACTTTC
>TRBJ2-3|.|TRBV12-3/TRBV12-4|.
CATVPGPLTQYF
TGTGCCACCGTCCCCGGACCACTAACGCAGTATTTT
>TRBJ2-1|.|TRBV14|.
CASSSFDGGPSYNEQFF
TGTGCCAGCAGCTCATTTGATGGGGGACCCTCCTACAATGAGCAGTTCTTC
>TRBJ2-3|TRBD2|TRBV4-2|few
CASSPRDYLPDTQYF
TGTGCCAGCAGCCCCCGGGACTACCTCCCAGATACGCAGTATTTT
>TRBJ2-1|.|TRBV29-1|many
CSVEDGGWQRINEQFF
TGCAGCGTTGAGGACGGGGGCTGGCAGAGGATCAATGAGCAGTTCTTC
>TRBJ2-3|.|TRBV28|many
CASSLTLGTDTQYF
TGTGCCAGCAGTTTAACCCTAGGCACAGATACGCAGTATTTT
>TRBJ2-5|TRBD2|TRBV20-1|many
CSSPSAGERQETQYF
TGCAGCAGCCCTTCTGCGGGAGAGCGACAAGAGACCCAGTACTTC